This TCR beta chain was documented in a study of OX40 agonist ivuxolimab in advanced cancers. Study-level background: Treatment of patients was with ivuxolimab, an agonistic anti-OX40 (CD134) antibody.

The CDR3 consists of 13 residues. Germline-derived CDR1 and CDR2 are GTSNPN and SVGIG (reference sequence). V was pared by 2 bases and J by 2 bases, with 7 bases between. The table came from immunoSEQ multiplex PCR; TCRdb's copy has only in-frame clones and leaves some out. Among roughly 90,000 clones listed, under 95% were seen once. The V call is TRBV30, the J call TRBJ1-5; possibly TRBD1 for D (6 bases). Specimen: CD4+ or CD8+ T cells sorted from blood, collected in a trial of the OX40 agonist ivuxolimab. The receptor was derived from an adult with an advanced solid tumor such as melanoma, head and neck, liver or kidney cancer. CDR3 sequence (DNA): TGTGCCTGGAGTTCAGGGGGCAATCAGCCCCAGCATTTT. It translates to CAWSSGGNQPQHF.